One and the same sample provided the 19 T cell receptor beta chains below, sequenced in a study of T cell responses to AZD1222 COVID-19 vaccine. The method was immunoSEQ multiplex PCR; TCRdb's version includes in-frame clones alone and lacks a portion of them. The sample has some 120,000 clones, approximately 83% seen once; the top ten hold around a tenth. Sample: peripheral blood, taken on day 0 of AZD1222 vaccination. These receptors all come from an adult in good health.

The rearrangement links TRBV2 to TRBJ1-3; 9 nucleotides line up with TRBD1. V shed 7 bases, J shed 4 bases, and the junction held 11 bases outside the gene matches. Germline assignment: CDR1 SNHLY and CDR2 FYNNEI. The CDR3 totals 16 residues. The CDR3 reads CASTRDRVILGNTIYF. DNA for the CDR3: TGTGCCAGCACCCGGGACAGGGTTATTCTAGGAAACACCATATATTTT.

The chain has TRBV4-2 and TRBJ1-1, with D possibly matching TRBD1 (5 bases). The CDR3 runs to 14 residues. V was cut by 8 bases and J by 3 bases, with 16 bases left in between. CDR1 LGHNA and CDR2 YNFKEQ come from the germline V gene. CDR3 residues: CASSLGARDTEAFF. The CDR3 bases are TGTGCCAGCTCCTTAGGGGCTCGGGACACTGAAGCTTTCTTT.

V gene TRBV2 combines with J gene TRBJ1-2; no clear D. The CDR3 covers 15 residues. Germline loops: CDR1 SNHLY, CDR2 FYNNEI. The V and J ends lost 7 bases and 7 bases respectively, with 22 bases between them. The CDR3 is CASTVGGSYVIGYTF. The CDR3 nucleotides read TGTGCCAGCACCGTAGGAGGGAGCTATGTAATTGGCTACACCTTC.

This sequence joins TRBV20-1 and TRBJ2-7; TRBD2 matches 10 bases. The V gene end was trimmed by 3 bases and the J gene end by 4 bases; junction bases not matched to a gene: 9. The CDR3 length is 15 residues. Germline V gene sequence: CDR1 DFQATT, CDR2 SNEGSKA (reference sequence). Written as DNA, the CDR3 is TGCAGTGCTAGTCCTCTAGCGGGAGATCGGTACGAGCAGTACTTC. It yields the protein CSASPLAGDRYEQYF.

In this sample, this clone turned up many times. V is TRBV3-1 (or the pseudogene TRBV3-2) and J is TRBJ2-7; D is uncertain. Germline V gives CDR1 LGHDT, CDR2 YNNKEL (reference sequence). This CDR3 is 12 amino acids long. V dropped 2 bases and J dropped 7 bases, with 9 bases sitting between them. This CDR3 is CASSQLRQEQYF. As DNA, the CDR3 is TGTGCCAGCAGCCAACTGCGGCAAGAGCAGTACTTC.

The chain combines TRBV10-1 with TRBJ1-2; D uncertain. The V gene lost 9 bases and the J gene lost 8 bases, with 10 bases spanning the gap. Germline loops: CDR1 WNHNN, CDR2 SYGVQD (reference sequence). The CDR3 sequence is 10 residues long. The CDR3 DNA reads TGCGCCAGATCGGCGAGCGGCTACACCTTC. This encodes CARSASGYTF.

This sequence joins TRBV4-1 and TRBJ2-1; the D gene is possibly TRBD2 (6 bases). With 2 bases removed from V and 0 bases from J, the gap between germline ends came to 20 bases. CDR1 is MGHRA and CDR2 is YSYEKL in the germline V gene. The CDR3 extends over 19 amino acids. The CDR3 sequence is CASSQPGLSERSSYNEQFF. The CDR3 coding sequence is TGCGCCAGCAGCCAACCCGGACTAAGTGAAAGGAGCTCCTACAATGAGCAGTTCTTC.

The rearrangement links TRBV29-1 to TRBJ2-4; 13 bases fit TRBD2. The CDR3 has 14 amino acids. The V and J ends lost 7 bases and 7 bases, in that order; junction bases with no gene match: 7. Germline CDR1 reads SQVTM; CDR2 reads ANQGSEA. The CDR3 spells CSAEGLAGTNIQYF. The DNA of the CDR3 is TGCAGCGCCGAGGGACTAGCGGGGACCAACATTCAGTACTTC.

The chain is built from TRBV7-8 and TRBJ2-7; the D is unclear. Germline lookup yields CDR1 SGHVS and CDR2 FQNEAQ. Trimming took 5 bases from V and 0 from J, leaving 14 bases between them. The CDR3 length is 15 residues. CDR3 sequence: CASSPPDGYSYEQYF. The DNA of the CDR3 is TGTGCCAGCAGCCCGCCTGACGGATACTCCTACGAGCAGTACTTC.

This chain links TRBV5-1 with TRBJ2-7; D uncertain. The V end was cut by 0 bases, the J end by 1 base, with 8 bases between. Germline loops: CDR1 SGHRS, CDR2 YFSETQ. There are 14 residues in the CDR3. The CDR3, as DNA: TGCGCCAGCAGCTTGGTTGGCGGTTCCTACGAGCAGTACTTC. Translating it yields CASSLVGGSYEQYF.

The genes are TRBV2 and TRBJ1-4; the match to TRBD1 covers 9 bases. The CDR3 covers 15 residues. The trim removed 9 bases at V and 4 bases at J, leaving 9 bases unmatched. CDR1 and CDR2 from the germline V gene are SNHLY and FYNNEI. The CDR3 here is CARSTGGGSNEKLFF. CDR3 nucleotides: TGTGCCAGGTCAACAGGGGGCGGAAGTAATGAAAAACTGTTTTTT. The whole variable domain, remainder taken from reference TRBV2 and TRBJ1-4, is EPEVTQTPSHQVTQMGQEVILRCVPISNHLYFYWYRQILGQKVEFLVSFYNNEISEKSEIFDDQFSVERPDGSNFTLKIRSTKLEDSAMYFCARSTGGGSNEKLFFGSGTQLSVL.

The chain has TRBV28 and TRBJ1-5; D is unresolved. V lost 1 base and J lost 2, with 15 bases in between. The CDR3 length is 17 residues. Germline CDR1 reads MDHEN; CDR2 reads SYDVKM. DNA of the CDR3: TGTGCCAGCAGTTTATTCCACCTTCGAACCGGCAATCAGCCCCAGCATTTT. Protein product: CASSLFHLRTGNQPQHF.

V gene TRBV11-2 combines with J gene TRBJ2-7, with D possibly TRBD1 on 6 matching bases. V lost 2 bases and J 7 bases, leaving 18 bases between the germline ends. Germline V gene sequence: CDR1 SGHAT, CDR2 FQNNGV. CDR3 length equals 15 residues. The CDR3 is CASSLNTDSSGEQYF. In DNA form, the CDR3 reads TGTGCCAGCAGCTTAAATACGGACAGCTCGGGAGAGCAGTACTTC.

The V gene is TRBV19, the J gene TRBJ1-1; no clear D. V gave up 2 bases and J gave up 7 bases, with 14 bases separating them. In germline, CDR1 is LNHDA, CDR2 SQIVND (reference sequence). The CDR3 totals 14 residues. DNA of the CDR3: TGTGCCAGTAGTATAAGAGGGCGCCGGGATGAAGCTTTCTTT. Translation: CASSIRGRRDEAFF.

V and J are TRBV5-1 and TRBJ2-3; 8 nucleotides line up with TRBD2. Germline V gene lookup returns CDR1 SGHRS and CDR2 YFSETQ. CDR3 length: 18 residues. With 1 base clipped from V and 0 bases from J, the junction kept 10 bases outside the gene matches. The DNA for the CDR3 is TGCGCCAGCAGCTTGCCATCCCTACTAGCGGCCAGCACAGATACGCAGTATTTT. This gives the protein CASSLPSLLAASTDTQYF.

The chain recombines TRBV5-4 with TRBJ1-3; D is undetermined. The germline CDR1 and CDR2 sequences are SGHNT and YYREEE (reference sequence). V was clipped by 3 bases and J by 4 bases, with 14 bases between them. This CDR3 is built from 15 residues. The CDR3 sequence: CASSSDLLGGNTIYF. In nucleotides, the CDR3 is TGTGCCAGCAGCTCGGACTTGCTAGGGGGAAACACCATATATTTT. Using reference TRBV5-4 and TRBJ1-3 for the parts outside the CDR3, the full variable domain is ETGVTQSPTHLIKTRGQQVTLRCSSQSGHNTVSWYQQALGQGPQFIFQYYREEENGRGNFPPRFSGLQFPNYSSELNVNALELDDSALYLCASSSDLLGGNTIYFGEGSWLTVV.

This clone appeared once. This chain links TRBV7-2 with TRBJ2-2; D tentatively reads TRBD1 or TRBD2 (5 bases each). The CDR3 spans 15 residues. The germline gives CDR1 SGHTA, CDR2 FQGNSA. Trimming took off 5 bases at V and 2 bases at J, with 12 bases between the two ends. CDR3 nucleotides: TGTGCCAGCAGCAGATCCGGGACCAACACCGGGGAGCTGTTTTTT. It is translated as CASSRSGTNTGELFF.

This sequence joins TRBV24-1 and TRBJ2-5; possibly TRBD2 for D (6 bases). The CDR3 totals 11 residues. The germline gives CDR1 KGHDR, CDR2 SFDVKD. Deletions cut 11 bases from V and 6 bases from J, with 12 bases between. CDR3 bases: TGTGCCATCGGGGGAGGAAAGACCCAGTACTTC. As protein: CAIGGGKTQYF.

J is TRBJ2-1 and V is TRBV7-8; D unclear. Trimming stripped 1 base from V and 0 bases from J, with 7 bases between. This CDR3 has 15 residues. Germline CDR1 reads SGHVS; CDR2 reads FQNEAQ. CDR3 in DNA: TGTGCCAGCAGCTTAGGGCCCAGCTCCTACAATGAGCAGTTCTTC. Its translation is CASSLGPSSYNEQFF. Full variable domain (outside the CDR3, taken from reference TRBV7-8 and TRBJ2-1): GAGVSQSPRYKVAKRGQDVALRCDPISGHVSLFWYQQALGQGPEFLTYFQNEAQLDKSGLPSDRFFAERPEGSVSTLKIQRTQQEDSAVYLCASSLGPSSYNEQFFGPGTRLTVL.